What follows are 19 T cell receptor beta chains derived from one specimen sequenced in a study of shared clonotypes between healthy human individuals. TCRdb's copy holds only in-frame clones and misses some; the assay was immunoSEQ multiplex PCR. This sample yields 2 million to 2.5 million clones, of which 93% are seen a single time; about 0.39% belongs to the top ten. Sample: naive CD4+ T cells from PBMCs. The subset was: CD45RA+ positively selected. The receptors originated from a man younger than 30 in good health. Some clones in this sample may be carry-over from other donors' samples.

This clone has only one observation. The chain is built from TRBV11-2 and TRBJ2-7, with TRBD1 matching over 8 bases. With V trimmed by 7 bases and J by 3 bases, 8 bases remained unmatched. The CDR3 spans 14 residues. Looked up from germline, CDR1 is SGHAT and CDR2 is FQNNGV. The CDR3 region is CASTLDRGSYEQYF. Written as DNA, the CDR3 is TGTGCCAGCACCCTAGACAGGGGTAGCTACGAGCAGTACTTC.

This chain joins TRBV30 and TRBJ1-5, with a tentative D call TRBD1 (5 bases). This CDR3 comprises 14 residues. The germline CDR1 and CDR2 sequences are GTSNPN and SVGIG (reference sequence). Between the trimmed V and J ends, which lost 0 bases and 5 bases, there was a span of 11 bases. The chain's CDR3 is CAWSVSGLYQPQHF. In DNA form, the CDR3 reads TGTGCCTGGAGTGTATCGGGGCTATATCAGCCCCAGCATTTT.

CDR3 loop: CASRTGVGGSNQPQHF. The DNA for the CDR3 is TGTGCCAGCAGGACAGGGGTTGGGGGCAGCAATCAGCCCCAGCATTTT. This chain links TRBV7-8 with TRBJ1-5, with TRBD1 matching 8 bases. Germline values: CDR1 SGHVS, CDR2 FQNEAQ. Losses at the gene ends were 6 bases for V and 1 base for J; bases not matched to a gene: 8. The CDR3 spans 16 residues.

The chain employs TRBV5-1 and TRBJ2-3; D uncertain. Trimming pared 4 bases from V and 0 bases from J, leaving 12 bases between. The CDR3 has 15 amino acids. The germline gives CDR1 SGHRS, CDR2 YFSETQ. CDR3 region: CASSPWVGSTDTQYF. The CDR3 DNA sequence: TGCGCCAGCAGCCCCTGGGTAGGAAGCACAGATACGCAGTATTTT.

V usage is TRBV4-3 and J usage is TRBJ1-3; D is possibly TRBD1 (5 bases). From germline, CDR1 is LGHNA and CDR2 YSLEER. V lost 4 bases and J lost 2, with 9 bases in between. The CDR3 totals 14 residues. For the CDR3, the DNA is TGCGCCAGCAGCCGACGGGGCACTGGAAACACCATATATTTT. This encodes CASSRRGTGNTIYF.

V and J are TRBV5-1 and TRBJ2-1, with D tentatively TRBD2 (6 bases). Trimming removed 0 bases from V and 2 bases from J, with 15 bases in between. Germline assignment: CDR1 SGHRS and CDR2 YFSETQ. CDR3 length equals 17 residues. The CDR3 nucleotides read TGCGCCAGCAGCTTGGTATTTAGCGGTAGGACCTACAATGAGCAGTTCTTC. Its translation is CASSLVFSGRTYNEQFF.

The CDR3 DNA is TGTGCCAGCAGCCCAGGGACTAGCGGGAGGGCCTACGAGCAGTACTTC. Its protein product is CASSPGTSGRAYEQYF. The gene calls are TRBV5-4 and TRBJ2-7; the match to TRBD2 covers 16 bases. CDR3 length: 16 amino acids. With 4 bases clipped from V and 2 bases from J, the junction kept 3 bases outside the gene matches. From germline, CDR1 is SGHNT and CDR2 YYREEE (reference sequence).

The chain uses TRBV4-2 and TRBJ2-1; D not resolved. The CDR3 has 18 amino acids. CDR1 is LGHNA and CDR2 is YNFKEQ in the germline V gene. V lost 1 base and J lost 2, with 18 bases in between. CDR3 region: CASSQVSFGLGPYNEQFF. CDR3 DNA sequence: TGTGCCAGCAGCCAAGTGTCATTCGGGCTAGGACCCTACAATGAGCAGTTCTTC.

This chain connects TRBV27 to TRBJ1-4; tentatively, D is TRBD1 (5 bases). V lost 7 bases and J lost 3, with 18 bases in between. CDR1 is MNHEY, CDR2 SMNVEV, per germline (reference sequence). The CDR3 runs to 16 residues. CDR3 protein: CASTLMGQGSNEKLFF. CDR3 bases: TGTGCCAGCACCCTTATGGGGCAGGGATCTAATGAAAAACTGTTTTTT.

This rearrangement joins TRBV7-9 to TRBJ2-2; maybe TRBD2 (5 bases). Germline values: CDR1 SEHNR, CDR2 FQNEAQ (reference sequence). The CDR3 spans 14 residues. V lost 2 bases and J 4 bases, leaving 8 bases between the germline ends. The chain's CDR3 is CASSLSGSTGELFF. DNA of the CDR3: TGTGCCAGCAGCTTAAGTGGGAGCACCGGGGAGCTGTTTTTT. Full variable domain (missing parts from reference TRBV7-9 and TRBJ2-2): DTGVSQNPRHKITKRGQNVTFRCDPISEHNRLYWYRQTLGQGPEFLTYFQNEAQLEKSRLLSDRFSAERPKGSFSTLEIQRTEQGDSAMYLCASSLSGSTGELFFGEGSRLTVL.

This chain connects TRBV19 to TRBJ2-1; D gene unclear. The CDR3 totals 15 residues. Germline-derived CDR1 and CDR2 are LNHDA and SQIVND (reference sequence). V was shortened by 6 bases and J by 3 bases, with 15 bases between the two germline ends. The CDR3 DNA is TGTGCCAGTAGCGTTAGTGGCACCAACTACAATGAGCAGTTCTTC. It yields the protein CASSVSGTNYNEQFF.

To note about this clone: Distinct nucleotide sequences in the sample also encode this CDR3. The chain recombines TRBV9 with TRBJ2-5; no clear D. CDR1 and CDR2 from the germline V gene are SGDLS and YYNGEE. Trimming cost V 0 bases and J 1 base, with 4 bases left between them. CDR3 length equals 13 residues. CDR3 in amino acids: CASSVDRQETQYF. CDR3 bases: TGTGCCAGCAGCGTAGACCGCCAAGAGACCCAGTACTTC.

CDR3 protein: CASSPSLSGNTIYF. In DNA form, the CDR3 reads TGCGCCAGCAGCCCGTCTCTCTCTGGAAACACCATATATTTT. The chain is built from TRBV5-1 and TRBJ1-3; D is ambiguous. CDR1 is SGHRS and CDR2 is YFSETQ in the germline V gene. This CDR3 comprises 14 residues. Trimming took 4 bases from V and 0 from J, leaving 8 bases between them.

Turning to this clone: The same CDR3 is also encoded by other DNA sequences in this sample. The V gene is TRBV9, the J gene TRBJ2-7; D is uncertain. Germline V gene sequence: CDR1 SGDLS, CDR2 YYNGEE. The germline V and J ends were trimmed by 0 bases and 5 bases, with 9 bases remaining between them. The CDR3 sequence is 13 residues long. CDR3 DNA sequence: TGTGCCAGCAGCGTAGGCCTAGTTGACGAGCAGTACTTC. This gives the protein CASSVGLVDEQYF.

The chain employs TRBV2 and TRBJ2-3, with a weak D call TRBD2 (5 bases). The ends were cut back, 8 bases at V and 1 base at J, with 13 bases in the middle. The CDR3 covers 14 residues. Germline CDR1 SNHLY, CDR2 FYNNEI. The CDR3 loop is CASGPAGGTDTQYF. The CDR3 region has the DNA TGTGCCAGCGGCCCAGCCGGGGGCACAGATACGCAGTATTTT.

The genes are TRBV13 and TRBJ2-1, with 13 bases that match TRBD2. Looked up from germline, CDR1 is PRHDT and CDR2 is FYEKMQ (reference sequence). J was trimmed by 2 bases and V by 5 bases; bases with no gene match: 9. There are 18 residues in the CDR3. Here the CDR3 DNA reads TGTGCCAGCAGCCCCGTACTAGCGGGAGGGGGGGCCTACAATGAGCAGTTCTTC. Its protein is CASSPVLAGGGAYNEQFF.

V and J are TRBV29-1 and TRBJ2-1; the D is unclear. There are 12 residues in the CDR3. V lost 3 bases to trimming and J lost 7 bases, with 10 bases between them. CDR1 and CDR2 (germline): SQVTM, ANQGSEA. CDR3 amino acids: CSVDWPVNEQFF. Here the CDR3 DNA reads TGCAGCGTTGACTGGCCGGTAAATGAGCAGTTCTTC.

The V gene is TRBV5-4, the J gene TRBJ2-4; 10 bases align to TRBD1. CDR3 length: 14 residues. V lost 0 bases to trimming and J lost 9 bases; unmatched junction nucleotides: 3. Germline V gene lookup returns CDR1 SGHNT and CDR2 YYREEE (reference sequence). The CDR3 loop reads CASSLGTGGVIQYF. The CDR3 bases are TGTGCCAGCAGCTTGGGGACAGGGGGAGTCATTCAGTACTTC.

In DNA, the CDR3 is TGTGCCAGCAGTTTGGGGGGTCAGCGCCGGGGTGAGCAGTTCTTC. It codes for CASSLGGQRRGEQFF. The genes are TRBV27 and TRBJ2-1; D perhaps matches TRBD2 (6 bases). The germline V gene encodes CDR1 MNHEY and CDR2 SMNVEV (reference sequence). V was shortened by 3 bases and J by 9 bases, with 18 bases between the two germline ends. The CDR3 is 15 residues long.